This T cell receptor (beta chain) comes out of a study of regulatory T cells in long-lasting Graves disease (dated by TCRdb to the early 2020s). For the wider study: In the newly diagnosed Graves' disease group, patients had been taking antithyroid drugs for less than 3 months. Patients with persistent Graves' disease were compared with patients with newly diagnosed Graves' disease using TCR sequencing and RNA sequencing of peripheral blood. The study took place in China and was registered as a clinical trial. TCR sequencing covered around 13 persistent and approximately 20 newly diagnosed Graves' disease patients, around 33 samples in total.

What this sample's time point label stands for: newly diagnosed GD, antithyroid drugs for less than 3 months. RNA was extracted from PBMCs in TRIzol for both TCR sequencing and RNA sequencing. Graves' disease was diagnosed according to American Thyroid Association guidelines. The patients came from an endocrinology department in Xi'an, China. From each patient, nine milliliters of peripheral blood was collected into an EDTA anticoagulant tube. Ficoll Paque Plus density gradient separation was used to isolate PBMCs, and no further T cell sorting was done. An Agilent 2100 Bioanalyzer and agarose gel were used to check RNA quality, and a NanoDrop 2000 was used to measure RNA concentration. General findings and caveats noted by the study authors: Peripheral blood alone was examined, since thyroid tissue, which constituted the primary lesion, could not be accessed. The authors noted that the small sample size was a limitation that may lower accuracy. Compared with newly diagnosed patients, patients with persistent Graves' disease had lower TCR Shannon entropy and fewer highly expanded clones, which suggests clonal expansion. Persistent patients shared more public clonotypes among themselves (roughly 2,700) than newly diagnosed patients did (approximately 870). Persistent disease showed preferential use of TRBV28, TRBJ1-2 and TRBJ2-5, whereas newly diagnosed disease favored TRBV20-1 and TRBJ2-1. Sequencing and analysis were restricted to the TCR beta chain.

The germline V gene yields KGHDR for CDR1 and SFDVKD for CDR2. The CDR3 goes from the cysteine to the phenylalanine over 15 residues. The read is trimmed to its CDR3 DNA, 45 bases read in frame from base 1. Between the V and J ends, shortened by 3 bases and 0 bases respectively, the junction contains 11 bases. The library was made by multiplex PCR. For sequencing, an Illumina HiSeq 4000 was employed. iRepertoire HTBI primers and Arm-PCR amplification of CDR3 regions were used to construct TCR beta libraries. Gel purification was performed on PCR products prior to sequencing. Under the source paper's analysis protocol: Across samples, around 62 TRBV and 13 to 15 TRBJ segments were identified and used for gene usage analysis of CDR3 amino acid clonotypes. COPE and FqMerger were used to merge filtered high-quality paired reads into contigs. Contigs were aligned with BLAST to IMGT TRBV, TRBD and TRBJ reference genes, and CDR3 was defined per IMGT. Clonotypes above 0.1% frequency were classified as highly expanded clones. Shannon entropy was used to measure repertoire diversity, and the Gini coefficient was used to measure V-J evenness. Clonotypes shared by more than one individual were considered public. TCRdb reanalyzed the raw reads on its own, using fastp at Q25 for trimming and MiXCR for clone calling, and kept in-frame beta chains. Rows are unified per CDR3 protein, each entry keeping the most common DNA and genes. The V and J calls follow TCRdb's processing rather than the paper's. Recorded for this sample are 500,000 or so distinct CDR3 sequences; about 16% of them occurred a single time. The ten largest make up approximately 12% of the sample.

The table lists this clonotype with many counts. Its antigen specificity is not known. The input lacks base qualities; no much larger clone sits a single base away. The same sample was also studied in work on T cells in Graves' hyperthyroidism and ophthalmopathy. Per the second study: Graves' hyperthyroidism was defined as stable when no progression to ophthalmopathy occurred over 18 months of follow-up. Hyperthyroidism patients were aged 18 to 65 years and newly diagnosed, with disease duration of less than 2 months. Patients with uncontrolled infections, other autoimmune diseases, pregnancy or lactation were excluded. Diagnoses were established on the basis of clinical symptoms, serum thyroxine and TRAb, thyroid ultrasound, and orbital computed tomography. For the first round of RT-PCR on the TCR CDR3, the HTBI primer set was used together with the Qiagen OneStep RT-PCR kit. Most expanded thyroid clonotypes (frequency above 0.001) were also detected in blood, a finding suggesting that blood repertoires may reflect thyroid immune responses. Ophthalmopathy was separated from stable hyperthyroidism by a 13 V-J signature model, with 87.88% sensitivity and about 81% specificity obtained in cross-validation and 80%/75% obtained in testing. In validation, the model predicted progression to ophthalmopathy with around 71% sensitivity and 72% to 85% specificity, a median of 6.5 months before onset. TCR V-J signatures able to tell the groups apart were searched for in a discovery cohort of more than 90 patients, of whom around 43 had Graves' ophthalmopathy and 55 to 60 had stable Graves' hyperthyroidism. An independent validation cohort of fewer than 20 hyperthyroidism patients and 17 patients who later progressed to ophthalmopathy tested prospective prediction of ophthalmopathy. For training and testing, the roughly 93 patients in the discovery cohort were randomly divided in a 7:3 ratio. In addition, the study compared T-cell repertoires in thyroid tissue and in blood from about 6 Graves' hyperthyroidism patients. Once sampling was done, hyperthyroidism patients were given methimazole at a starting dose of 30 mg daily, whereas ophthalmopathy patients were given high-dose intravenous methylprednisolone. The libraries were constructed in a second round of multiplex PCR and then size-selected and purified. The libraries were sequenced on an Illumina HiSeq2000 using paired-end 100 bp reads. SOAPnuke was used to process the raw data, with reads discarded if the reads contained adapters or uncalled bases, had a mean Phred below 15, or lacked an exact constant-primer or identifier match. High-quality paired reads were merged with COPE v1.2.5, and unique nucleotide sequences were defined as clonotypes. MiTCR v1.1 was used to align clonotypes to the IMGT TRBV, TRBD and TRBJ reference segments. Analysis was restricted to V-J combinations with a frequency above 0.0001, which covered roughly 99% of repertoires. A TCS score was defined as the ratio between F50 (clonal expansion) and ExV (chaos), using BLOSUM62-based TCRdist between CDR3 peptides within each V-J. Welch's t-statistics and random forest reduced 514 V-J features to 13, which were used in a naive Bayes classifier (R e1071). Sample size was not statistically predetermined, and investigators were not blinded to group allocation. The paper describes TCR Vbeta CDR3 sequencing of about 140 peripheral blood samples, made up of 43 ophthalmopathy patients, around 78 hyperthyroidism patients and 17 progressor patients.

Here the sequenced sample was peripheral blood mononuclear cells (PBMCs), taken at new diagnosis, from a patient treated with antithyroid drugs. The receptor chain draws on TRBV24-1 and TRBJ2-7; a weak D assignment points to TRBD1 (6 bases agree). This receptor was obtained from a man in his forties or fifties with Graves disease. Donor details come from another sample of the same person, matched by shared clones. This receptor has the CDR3 CATSDAGQSSYEQYF. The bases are TGTGCCACCAGTGATGCCGGACAGAGCTCCTACGAGCAGTACTTC.